The rows below give T cell receptor beta chains drawn from one sample of a study of graft-versus-host responses after intestinal transplantation. Sequenced by immunoSEQ multiplex PCR; TCRdb stores in-frame clones only, minus some. The sample carries more than 50,000 clones, about 90% recorded once. Sample: PBMCs, taken nearly 670 days after intestinal transplant. The receptors shown here come from a human patient who received an intestinal transplant, so some T cells may come from the graft donor. Both conserved end residues are part of each CDR3. A D gene is named only where the DNA matches it firmly. Size values are once, few and many counts, or a class for expanded clones, and some rows have none.

V gene: TRBV5-8
clone size: -
D gene: -
J gene: TRBJ2-7
CDR3 DNA: TGTGCCAGCAGCTTGGAAGAGGGGCTCGGGGGGCAGTACTTC
CDR3 protein: CASSLEEGLGGQYF

V gene: TRBV15
clone size: -
D gene: -
J gene: TRBJ2-7
CDR3 DNA: TGTGCCACCACGAAGGATCGGGGGAATTCGTACGAGCAGTACTTC
CDR3 protein: CATTKDRGNSYEQYF

V gene: TRBV10-3
clone size: -
D gene: -
J gene: TRBJ1-2
CDR3 DNA: TGTGCCATCAGTCAGGGGTGGTTGGACTATGGCTACACCTTC
CDR3 protein: CAISQGWLDYGYTF

V gene: TRBV7-2
clone size: -
D gene: -
J gene: TRBJ2-5
CDR3 DNA: TGTGCCAGCAGCTTTGGGGGGGAGACCCAGTACTTC
CDR3 protein: CASSFGGETQYF

V gene: TRBV7-9
clone size: -
D gene: -
J gene: TRBJ1-1
CDR3 DNA: TGTGCCAGCAGCTTAGCTGAGAACACTGAAGCTTTCTTT
CDR3 protein: CASSLAENTEAFF

V gene: TRBV4-2
clone size: -
D gene: TRBD1
J gene: TRBJ1-5
CDR3 DNA: TGTGCCAGCAGCCAGGACTACCTGGGGACAGGGGCCCACATTAGCAATCAGCCCCAGCATTTT
CDR3 protein: CASSQDYLGTGAHISNQPQHF

V gene: TRBV5-4
clone size: -
D gene: -
J gene: TRBJ1-1
CDR3 DNA: TGTGCCAGCAGCATGGACAGTTACACTGAAGCTTTCTTT
CDR3 protein: CASSMDSYTEAFF

V gene: TRBV10-3
clone size: -
D gene: -
J gene: TRBJ1-1
CDR3 DNA: TGTGCCATCAGTGAGTCGCCTGGCAGGAGGGGTTTGAACACTGAAGCTTTCTTT
CDR3 protein: CAISESPGRRGLNTEAFF

V gene: TRBV5-1
clone size: -
D gene: TRBD2
J gene: TRBJ2-5
CDR3 DNA: TGCGCCAGCAGCTTAGCGGGGGGGCCTGAGACCCAGTACTTC
CDR3 protein: CASSLAGGPETQYF

V gene: TRBV5-8
clone size: -
D gene: TRBD1
J gene: TRBJ2-1
CDR3 DNA: TGTGCCAGCAGCCCGGGACAGAGCTCCTACAATGAGCAGTTCTTC
CDR3 protein: CASSPGQSSYNEQFF

V gene: TRBV18
clone size: -
D gene: -
J gene: TRBJ1-5
CDR3 DNA: TGTGCCAGCTCACCGGGTATGGATCAGCCCCAGCATTTT
CDR3 protein: CASSPGMDQPQHF

V gene: TRBV7-8
clone size: -
D gene: -
J gene: TRBJ2-7
CDR3 DNA: TGTGCCAGCAGTCCGCTGGGGGCTCCGTGGCACGAGCAGTACTTC
CDR3 protein: CASSPLGAPWHEQYF

V gene: TRBV15
clone size: -
D gene: TRBD2
J gene: TRBJ2-3
CDR3 DNA: TGTGCCACCAGCAGAGAAGCTAGCGGGGGCGCTCCGGGCACAGATACGCAGTATTTT
CDR3 protein: CATSREASGGAPGTDTQYF

V gene: TRBV6-1
clone size: -
D gene: -
J gene: TRBJ1-2
CDR3 DNA: TGTGCCAGCAGGGACTTTAGGGGCTACACCTTC
CDR3 protein: CASRDFRGYTF

V gene: TRBV4-1
clone size: -
D gene: TRBD2
J gene: TRBJ2-1
CDR3 DNA: TGCGCCAGCAGCCAAGAGCTAGCGGGGGGGCCTAACCCCTACAATGAGCAGTTCTTC
CDR3 protein: CASSQELAGGPNPYNEQFF

V gene: TRBV6-5
clone size: -
D gene: -
J gene: TRBJ2-7
CDR3 DNA: TGTGCCAGCAGTTACTCAGGTCGGGAGCAGTACTTC
CDR3 protein: CASSYSGREQYF

V gene: TRBV9
clone size: -
D gene: TRBD2
J gene: TRBJ2-7
CDR3 DNA: TGTGCCAGCAGCGTAGAGGGACTAGGAGCCTACGAGCAGTACTTC
CDR3 protein: CASSVEGLGAYEQYF

V gene: TRBV27
clone size: -
D gene: -
J gene: TRBJ2-7
CDR3 DNA: TGTGCCAGCAGTTCCCAGGCGGACAGCTGGAAGAACTACGAGCAGTACTTC
CDR3 protein: CASSSQADSWKNYEQYF

V gene: TRBV19
clone size: -
D gene: -
J gene: TRBJ2-2
CDR3 DNA: TGTGCCAGTAGTACCAGTTACACCGGGGAGCTGTTTTTT
CDR3 protein: CASSTSYTGELFF

V gene: TRBV6-5
clone size: -
D gene: -
J gene: TRBJ2-1
CDR3 DNA: TGTGCCAGCAGCCCCCTGCGGATGAGGAATGAGCAGTTCTTC
CDR3 protein: CASSPLRMRNEQFF

V gene: TRBV6-6
clone size: -
D gene: TRBD1
J gene: TRBJ1-2
CDR3 DNA: TGTGCCAGCAGTTTGACGCAGGGGGCGAATGGCTACACCTTC
CDR3 protein: CASSLTQGANGYTF

V gene: TRBV9
clone size: -
D gene: TRBD1
J gene: TRBJ1-2
CDR3 DNA: TGTGCCAGCAGCGAAGCAACAGGGGGCAGGGGTGGCTACACCTTC
CDR3 protein: CASSEATGGRGGYTF

V gene: TRBV6-1
clone size: -
D gene: TRBD2
J gene: TRBJ2-3
CDR3 DNA: TGTGCCAGCAGTGTTAGCGGGGGGGCCGTTGCAGATACGCAGTATTTT
CDR3 protein: CASSVSGGAVADTQYF

V gene: TRBV15
clone size: -
D gene: -
J gene: TRBJ1-2
CDR3 DNA: TGTGCCACCAGCAGAGATGAGTGGGACCCCTATGGCTACACCTTC
CDR3 protein: CATSRDEWDPYGYTF

V gene: TRBV11-3
clone size: once
D gene: -
J gene: TRBJ2-3
CDR3 DNA: TGTGCCAGCAGCTTTGGGGGCCCGGATACGCAGTATTTT
CDR3 protein: CASSFGGPDTQYF

V gene: TRBV9
clone size: -
D gene: -
J gene: TRBJ1-2
CDR3 DNA: TGTGCCAGCAGCGCGACCTCGACAGTTGGCTACACCTTC
CDR3 protein: CASSATSTVGYTF

V gene: TRBV10-3
clone size: -
D gene: -
J gene: TRBJ1-2
CDR3 DNA: TGTGCCATCAGTGAGTCGTCCCAGGTGGATGGCTACACCTTC
CDR3 protein: CAISESSQVDGYTF

V gene: TRBV6-6
clone size: -
D gene: -
J gene: TRBJ1-1
CDR3 DNA: TGTGCCAGCAGTTACGGTATTACGGGAACTGAAGCTTTCTTT
CDR3 protein: CASSYGITGTEAFF

V gene: TRBV6-5
clone size: -
D gene: -
J gene: TRBJ2-7
CDR3 DNA: TGTGCCAGCAGTTACTCGGCCCTGACCTACGAGCAGTACTTC
CDR3 protein: CASSYSALTYEQYF

V gene: TRBV19
clone size: -
D gene: TRBD1
J gene: TRBJ2-7
CDR3 DNA: TGTGCCAGTAGTCCACAGGGGGGCTCCTACGAGCAGTACTTC
CDR3 protein: CASSPQGGSYEQYF

V gene: TRBV19
clone size: -
D gene: -
J gene: TRBJ1-5
CDR3 DNA: TGTGCCAGTAGTATCGCAGTTGGGAACGATCAGCCCCAGCATTTT
CDR3 protein: CASSIAVGNDQPQHF

V gene: TRBV5-3
clone size: -
D gene: TRBD2
J gene: TRBJ2-3
CDR3 DNA: TGTGCCAGAAGCCCGGGACTAGCGGGGCGAGATACGCAGTATTTT
CDR3 protein: CARSPGLAGRDTQYF

V gene: TRBV2
clone size: -
D gene: -
J gene: TRBJ1-3
CDR3 DNA: TGTGCCACACGACAGGAATCGGCTGGAAACACCATATATTTT
CDR3 protein: CATRQESAGNTIYF

V gene: TRBV21-1
clone size: -
D gene: -
J gene: TRBJ2-4
CDR3 DNA: TGTGCCAGCAGCAAAGCGGAGTCCGACAGGGCGGAGGACAAAAACATTCAGTACTTC
CDR3 protein: CASSKAESDRAEDKNIQYF

V gene: TRBV5-8
clone size: -
D gene: -
J gene: TRBJ1-5
CDR3 DNA: TGTGCCAGCAGCTTCTCCAGGGCCTTGGTCGTCGGGCCCCAGCATTTT
CDR3 protein: CASSFSRALVVGPQHF

V gene: TRBV5-5
clone size: -
D gene: TRBD2
J gene: TRBJ2-3
CDR3 DNA: TGTGCCAGCAGCGAGGGACTAGCGGGGACGGATACGCAGTATTTT
CDR3 protein: CASSEGLAGTDTQYF

V gene: TRBV4-1
clone size: -
D gene: -
J gene: TRBJ2-3
CDR3 DNA: TGCGCCAGCAAGTCGACAGGCACAGATACGCAGTATTTT
CDR3 protein: CASKSTGTDTQYF

V gene: TRBV13
clone size: -
D gene: -
J gene: TRBJ2-5
CDR3 DNA: TGTGCCAGCAGCGTCTATACGAGGGAGACCCAGTACTTC
CDR3 protein: CASSVYTRETQYF

V gene: TRBV4-1
clone size: -
D gene: -
J gene: TRBJ2-5
CDR3 DNA: TGCGCCAGCAGCCCCCTGGGGGGAAAGGGGCAGGAGACCCAGTACTTC
CDR3 protein: CASSPLGGKGQETQYF

V gene: TRBV7-2
clone size: -
D gene: TRBD2
J gene: TRBJ2-1
CDR3 DNA: TGTGCCAGCAGCTTCCTCACTAGCGGGGGAGAGTTCTTC
CDR3 protein: CASSFLTSGGEFF

V gene: TRBV7-6
clone size: -
D gene: -
J gene: TRBJ2-5
CDR3 DNA: TGTGCCAGCAGCCATAAAGAGACCCAGTACTTC
CDR3 protein: CASSHKETQYF

V gene: TRBV7-9
clone size: -
D gene: -
J gene: TRBJ1-5
CDR3 DNA: TGTGCCAGCAGCTTGGGGAGGGATCAGCCCCAGCATTTT
CDR3 protein: CASSLGRDQPQHF

V gene: TRBV29-1
clone size: -
D gene: -
J gene: TRBJ1-1
CDR3 DNA: TGCAGCGTTGAAGCCAGGCTTAGAATGAACACTGAAGCTTTCTTT
CDR3 protein: CSVEARLRMNTEAFF

V gene: TRBV10-2
clone size: -
D gene: -
J gene: TRBJ1-1
CDR3 DNA: TGCGCCAGCAGTGATCCCGGGTCCTACACTGAAGCTTTCTTT
CDR3 protein: CASSDPGSYTEAFF

V gene: TRBV29-1
clone size: -
D gene: TRBD1
J gene: TRBJ1-2
CDR3 DNA: TGCAGCGTTGGGAGTCATTGGGGACAGGGGGGCGTTAACTATGGCTACACCTTC
CDR3 protein: CSVGSHWGQGGVNYGYTF

V gene: TRBV7-9
clone size: -
D gene: -
J gene: TRBJ1-2
CDR3 DNA: TGTGCCAGCAGCTTAGACTATGGCTACACCTTC
CDR3 protein: CASSLDYGYTF

V gene: TRBV11-3
clone size: -
D gene: -
J gene: TRBJ1-1
CDR3 DNA: TGTGCCAGCAGCCCCAGGGTCGATCGTGAAGCTTTCTTT
CDR3 protein: CASSPRVDREAFF

V gene: TRBV7-9
clone size: -
D gene: -
J gene: TRBJ1-2
CDR3 DNA: TGTGCCAGCAGCTTAGTCGGGTTTAACTATGGCTACACCTTC
CDR3 protein: CASSLVGFNYGYTF

V gene: TRBV5-4
clone size: -
D gene: -
J gene: TRBJ1-1
CDR3 DNA: TGTGCCGGACGGACACCGGGGACTGAAGCTTTCTTT
CDR3 protein: CAGRTPGTEAFF